The text below deals with one TCR beta chain. A much larger clone differs by one base, so this may be a read error. This sample's RNA came from whole unsorted tissue. Distant lung tissue was collected more than 3 cm away from the tumor edge. Deletions cut 1 base from V and 4 bases from J, with 19 bases between. Germline CDR1 reads DFQATT; CDR2 reads SNEGSKA (reference sequence). CDR3 size: 16 residues. This record comes from a study of tumor and adjacent non-tumor tissue in lung cancer. TCRbeta libraries were built with three rounds of nested PCR, modified from ARM-PCR. TCRdb redid the calling of the multiplex PCR reads with MiXCR, one entry per CDR3 protein. The data show around 74,000 distinct CDR3 sequences, about two thirds seen once.

The rearrangement uses TRBV20-1 and TRBJ1-2; D remains ambiguous. This clonotype was obtained from a woman aged 50 to 60 with non-small cell lung cancer. The specimen sequenced was distant non-tumor lung tissue. The CDR3 protein is CSARVDESKVTYGYTF. The DNA of the CDR3 is TGCAGTGCTAGAGTGGACGAGTCTAAGGTCACCTATGGCTACACCTTC.